This T cell receptor (beta chain) was observed in a study of OX40 agonist ivuxolimab in advanced cancers. Study background: At 0.01 to 10 mg/kg, ivuxolimab was administered intravenously to patients every 2 weeks.

The protocol was immunoSEQ multiplex PCR, while the TCRdb copy is restricted to in-frame clones and leaves out a portion. The sample yields 25,000 to 30,000 clones, approximately 80% seen once. Germline CDR1 reads GTSNPN; CDR2 reads SVGIG (reference sequence). Germline trimming cut 0 bases from V and 6 bases from J; bases unmatched to any gene: 2. This CDR3 has 15 amino acids. The sample here was CD4+ or CD8+ T cells sorted from blood, taken in a trial of the OX40 agonist ivuxolimab. This receptor was obtained from an adult with an advanced solid tumor such as melanoma, head and neck, liver or kidney cancer. The V and J genes are TRBV30 and TRBJ2-1, with TRBD2 identical over 13 bases. The CDR3 bases are TGTGCCTGGAGTGTACGGACTAGCGGGAGCAATGAGCAGTTCTTC. This sequence encodes CAWSVRTSGSNEQFF.